The present T cell receptor beta chain was sequenced within a study of shared clonotypes between healthy human individuals. Profiling relied on immunoSEQ multiplex PCR, and the TCRdb table lists in-frame clones only, not all of them. The data show 400,000 to 600,000 clones, 60% to 80% seen once. With V trimmed by 5 bases and J by 5 bases, 10 bases remained unmatched. CDR3 length: 15 residues. Germline V CDR1 and CDR2: MDHEN, SYDVKM. The sample taken for sequencing was PBMCs. The sequence derives from a woman in her thirties or forties in good health. Some clones in this sample may be carry-over from other donors' samples. This rearrangement joins TRBV28 to TRBJ2-7; 9 positions agree with TRBD2. CDR3 region: CASSHRVAGVNEQYF. CDR3 coding DNA: TGTGCCAGCAGTCACCGGGTAGCGGGAGTTAACGAGCAGTACTTC.